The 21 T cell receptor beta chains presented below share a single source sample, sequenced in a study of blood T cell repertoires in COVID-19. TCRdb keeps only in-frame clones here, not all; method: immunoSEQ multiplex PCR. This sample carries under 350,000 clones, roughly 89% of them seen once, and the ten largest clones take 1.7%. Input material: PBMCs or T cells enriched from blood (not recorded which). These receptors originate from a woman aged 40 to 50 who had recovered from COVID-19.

CDR3 nucleotides: TGTGCCAGCAGTGAATATCGAGGGTACCAAGAGACCCAGTACTTC. It translates to CASSEYRGYQETQYF. This chain joins TRBV25-1 and TRBJ2-5; D perhaps matches TRBD2 (5 bases). Trimming took 0 bases from V and 0 from J, leaving 8 bases between them. This CDR3 is built from 15 residues. The germline CDR1 and CDR2 sequences are MGHDK and SYGVNS.

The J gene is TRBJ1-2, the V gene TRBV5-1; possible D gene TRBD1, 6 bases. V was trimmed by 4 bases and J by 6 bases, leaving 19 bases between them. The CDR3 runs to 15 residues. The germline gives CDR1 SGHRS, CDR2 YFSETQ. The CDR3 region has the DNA TGCGCCAGCAGCACATTGACAGGTGGGGAAGATGGCTACACCTTC. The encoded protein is CASSTLTGGEDGYTF.

CDR3 DNA sequence: TGCGCCAGCAGCCAAGACCTCAGGAGGAGACACCCCTATGGCTACACCTTC. Amino acids: CASSQDLRRRHPYGYTF. The rearrangement joins TRBV4-3 to TRBJ1-2, with D uncertain. The germline V and J ends were trimmed by 0 bases and 4 bases, with 18 bases remaining between them. CDR1 is LGHNA, CDR2 YSLEER, per germline. This CDR3 contains 17 residues.

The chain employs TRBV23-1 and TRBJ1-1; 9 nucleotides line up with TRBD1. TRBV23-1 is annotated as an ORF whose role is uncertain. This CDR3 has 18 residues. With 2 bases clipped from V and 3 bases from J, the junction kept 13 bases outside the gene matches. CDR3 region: CASSQKQGARDRHTEAFF. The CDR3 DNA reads TGCGCCAGCAGTCAAAAACAGGGGGCCCGCGATAGACACACTGAAGCTTTCTTT.

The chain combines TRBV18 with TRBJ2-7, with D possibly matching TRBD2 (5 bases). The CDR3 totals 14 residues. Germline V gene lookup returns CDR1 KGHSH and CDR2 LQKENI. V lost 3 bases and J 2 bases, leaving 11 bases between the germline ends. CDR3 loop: CASSPVARAYEQYF. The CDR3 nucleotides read TGTGCCAGCTCACCCGTGGCGAGGGCCTACGAGCAGTACTTC.

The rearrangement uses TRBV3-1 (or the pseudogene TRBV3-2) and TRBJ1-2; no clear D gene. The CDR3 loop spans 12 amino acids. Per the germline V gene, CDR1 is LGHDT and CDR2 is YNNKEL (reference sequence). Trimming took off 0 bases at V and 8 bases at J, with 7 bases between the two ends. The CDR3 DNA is TGTGCCAGCAGCCAAGATAGGAGGGGCTACACCTTC. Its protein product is CASSQDRRGYTF.

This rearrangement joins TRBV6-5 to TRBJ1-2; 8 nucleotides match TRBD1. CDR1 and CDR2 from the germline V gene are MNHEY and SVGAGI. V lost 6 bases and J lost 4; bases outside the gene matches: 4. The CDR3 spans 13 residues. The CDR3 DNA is TGTGCCAGCAGCGGACAGGGAACCTATGGCTACACCTTC. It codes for CASSGQGTYGYTF.

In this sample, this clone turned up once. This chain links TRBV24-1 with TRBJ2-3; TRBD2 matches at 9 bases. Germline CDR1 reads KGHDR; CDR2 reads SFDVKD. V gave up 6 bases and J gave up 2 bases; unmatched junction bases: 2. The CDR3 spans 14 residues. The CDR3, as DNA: TGTGCCACCAGTCCTAGCGGGAACACAGATACGCAGTATTTT. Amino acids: CATSPSGNTDTQYF.

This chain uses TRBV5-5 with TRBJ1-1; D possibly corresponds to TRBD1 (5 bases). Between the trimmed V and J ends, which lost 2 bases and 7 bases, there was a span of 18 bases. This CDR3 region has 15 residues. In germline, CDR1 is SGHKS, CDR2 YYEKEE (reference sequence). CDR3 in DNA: TGTGCCAGCAGCTTTCAGGGTGCGAGGAGTAATGAAGCTTTCTTT. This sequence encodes CASSFQGARSNEAFF.

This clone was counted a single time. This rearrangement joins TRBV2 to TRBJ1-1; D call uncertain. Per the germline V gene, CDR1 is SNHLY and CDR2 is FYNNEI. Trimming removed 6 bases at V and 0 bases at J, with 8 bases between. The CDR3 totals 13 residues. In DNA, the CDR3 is TGTGCCAGCAGCAACAGTGTGAACACTGAAGCTTTCTTT. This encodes CASSNSVNTEAFF.

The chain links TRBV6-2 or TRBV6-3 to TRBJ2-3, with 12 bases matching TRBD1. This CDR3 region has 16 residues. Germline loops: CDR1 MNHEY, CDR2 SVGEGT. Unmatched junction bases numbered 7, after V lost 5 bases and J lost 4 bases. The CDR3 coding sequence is TGTGCCAGCAGTGTGGGGACAGGGGGCGATTCAGATACGCAGTATTTT. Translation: CASSVGTGGDSDTQYF.

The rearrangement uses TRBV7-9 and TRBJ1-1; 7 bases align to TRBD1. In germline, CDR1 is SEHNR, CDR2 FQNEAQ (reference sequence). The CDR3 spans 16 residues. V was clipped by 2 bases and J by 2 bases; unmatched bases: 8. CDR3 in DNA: TGTGCCAGCAGCTTACCTCCCAGGGGGGCAAACACTGAAGCTTTCTTT. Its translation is CASSLPPRGANTEAFF.

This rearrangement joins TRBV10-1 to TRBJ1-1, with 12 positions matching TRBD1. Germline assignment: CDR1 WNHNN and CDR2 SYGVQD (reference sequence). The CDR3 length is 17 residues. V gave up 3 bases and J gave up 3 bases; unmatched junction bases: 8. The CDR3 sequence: CASSEFRDRGRDTEAFF. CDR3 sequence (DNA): TGCGCCAGCAGTGAATTCAGGGACAGGGGGCGCGACACTGAAGCTTTCTTT.

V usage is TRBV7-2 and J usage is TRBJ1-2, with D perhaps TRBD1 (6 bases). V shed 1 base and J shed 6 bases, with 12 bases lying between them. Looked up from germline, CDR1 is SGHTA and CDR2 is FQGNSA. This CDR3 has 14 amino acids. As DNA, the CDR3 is TGTGCCAGCAGCTTAGAGGGGGGGACACATGGCTACACCTTC. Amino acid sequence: CASSLEGGTHGYTF. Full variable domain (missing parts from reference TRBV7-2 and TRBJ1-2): GAGVSQSPSNKVTEKGKDVELRCDPISGHTALYWYRQSLGQGLEFLIYFQGNSAPDKSGLPSDRFSAERTGGSVSTLTIQRTQQEDSAVYLCASSLEGGTHGYTFGSGTRLTVV.

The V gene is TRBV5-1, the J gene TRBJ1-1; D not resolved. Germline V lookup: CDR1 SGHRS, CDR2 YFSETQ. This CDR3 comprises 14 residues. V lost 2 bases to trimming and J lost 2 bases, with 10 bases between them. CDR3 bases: TGCGCCAGCAGCTTAGCACAGAGAAACACTGAAGCTTTCTTT. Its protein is CASSLAQRNTEAFF.

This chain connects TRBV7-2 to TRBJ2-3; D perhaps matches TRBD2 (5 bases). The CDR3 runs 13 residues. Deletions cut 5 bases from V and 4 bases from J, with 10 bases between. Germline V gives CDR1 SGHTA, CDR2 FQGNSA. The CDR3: CASSPARADTQYF. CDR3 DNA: TGTGCCAGCAGCCCAGCGCGGGCAGATACGCAGTATTTT.

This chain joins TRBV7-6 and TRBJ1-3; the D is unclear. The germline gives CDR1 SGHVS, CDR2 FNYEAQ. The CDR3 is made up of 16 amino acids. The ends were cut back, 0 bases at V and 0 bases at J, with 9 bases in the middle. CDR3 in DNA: TGTGCCAGCAGCTTAGCGCCGGGTGTCTCTGGAAACACCATATATTTT. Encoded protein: CASSLAPGVSGNTIYF.

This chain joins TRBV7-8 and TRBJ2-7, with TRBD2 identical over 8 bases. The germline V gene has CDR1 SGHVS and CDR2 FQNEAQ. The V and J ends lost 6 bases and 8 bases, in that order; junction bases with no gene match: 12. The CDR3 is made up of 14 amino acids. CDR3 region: CASRRPGRANQQYF. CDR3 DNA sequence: TGTGCCAGCAGACGTCCCGGGAGGGCTAACCAGCAGTACTTC.

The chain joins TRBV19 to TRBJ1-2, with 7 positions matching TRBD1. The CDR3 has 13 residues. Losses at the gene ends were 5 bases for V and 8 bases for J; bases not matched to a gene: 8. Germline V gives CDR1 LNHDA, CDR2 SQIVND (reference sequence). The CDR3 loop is CASSEGTDGGYTF. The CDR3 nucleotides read TGTGCCAGTAGTGAGGGGACAGATGGCGGCTACACCTTC.

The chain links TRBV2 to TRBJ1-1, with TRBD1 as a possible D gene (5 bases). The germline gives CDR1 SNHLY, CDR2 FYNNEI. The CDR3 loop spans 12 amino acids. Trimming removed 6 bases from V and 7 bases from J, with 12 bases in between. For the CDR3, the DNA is TGTGCCAGCAGACGGGACTCCGATGAAGCTTTCTTT. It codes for CASRRDSDEAFF.

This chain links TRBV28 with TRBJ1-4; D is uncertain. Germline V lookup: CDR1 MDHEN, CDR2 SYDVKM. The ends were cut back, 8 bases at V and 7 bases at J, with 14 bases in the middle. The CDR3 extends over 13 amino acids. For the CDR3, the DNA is TGTGCCAGCCTCGGGAGGCCCGGTGAAAAACTGTTTTTT. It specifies CASLGRPGEKLFF.